This T cell receptor (beta chain) was captured by sequencing in a study of OX40 agonist ivuxolimab in advanced cancers. Study-level information: Patients received ivuxolimab, an agonistic anti-OX40 (CD134) antibody. Dosing consisted of intravenous ivuxolimab at 0.01 to 10 mg/kg every 2 weeks.

V was clipped by 0 bases and J by 6 bases, with 9 bases between them. The CDR3 is made up of 13 amino acids. Germline assignment: CDR1 GTSNPN and CDR2 SVGIG (reference sequence). Findings of the study overall: In a subset of nonresponders, normalized T-cell clonal expansion was also low. Low clonal expansion, among the lowest seen, marked partial responders at 0.1-3.0 mg/kg.

Concerning this clone: Its antigen remains unidentified.

The protocol was immunoSEQ multiplex PCR, while the TCRdb copy is restricted to in-frame clones and leaves out a portion. In the table there are some 62,000 clones, roughly 80% of which are singletons. The chain joins TRBV30 to TRBJ1-5; D is possibly TRBD1 (5 bases). Here the sequenced sample was CD4+ or CD8+ T cells sorted from blood, taken in a trial of the OX40 agonist ivuxolimab. This receptor was obtained from an adult with an advanced solid tumor such as melanoma, head and neck, liver or kidney cancer. CDR3 loop: CAWSVQRGQPQHF. For the CDR3, the DNA is TGTGCCTGGAGTGTACAAAGGGGTCAGCCCCAGCATTTT. The full variable domain, rest sourced from reference TRBV30 and TRBJ1-5, is SQTIHQWPATLVQPVGSPLSLECTVEGTSNPNLYWYRQAAGRGLQLLFYSVGIGQISSEVPQNLSASRPQDRQFILSSKKLLLSDSGFYLCAWSVQRGQPQHFGDGTRLSIL.